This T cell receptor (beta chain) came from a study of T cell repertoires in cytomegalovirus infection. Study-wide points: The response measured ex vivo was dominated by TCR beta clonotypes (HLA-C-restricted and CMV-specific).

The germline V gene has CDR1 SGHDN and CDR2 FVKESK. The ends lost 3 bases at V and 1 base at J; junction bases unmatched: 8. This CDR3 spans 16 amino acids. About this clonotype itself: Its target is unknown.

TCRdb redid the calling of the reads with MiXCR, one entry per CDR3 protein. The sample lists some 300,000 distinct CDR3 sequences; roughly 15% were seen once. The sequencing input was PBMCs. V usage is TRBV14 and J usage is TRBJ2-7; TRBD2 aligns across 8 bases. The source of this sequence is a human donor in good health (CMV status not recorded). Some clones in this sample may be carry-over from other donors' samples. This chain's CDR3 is CASSHRSGRVSYEQYF. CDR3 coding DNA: TGTGCCAGCAGCCATCGGAGCGGGAGAGTTTCCTACGAGCAGTACTTC.